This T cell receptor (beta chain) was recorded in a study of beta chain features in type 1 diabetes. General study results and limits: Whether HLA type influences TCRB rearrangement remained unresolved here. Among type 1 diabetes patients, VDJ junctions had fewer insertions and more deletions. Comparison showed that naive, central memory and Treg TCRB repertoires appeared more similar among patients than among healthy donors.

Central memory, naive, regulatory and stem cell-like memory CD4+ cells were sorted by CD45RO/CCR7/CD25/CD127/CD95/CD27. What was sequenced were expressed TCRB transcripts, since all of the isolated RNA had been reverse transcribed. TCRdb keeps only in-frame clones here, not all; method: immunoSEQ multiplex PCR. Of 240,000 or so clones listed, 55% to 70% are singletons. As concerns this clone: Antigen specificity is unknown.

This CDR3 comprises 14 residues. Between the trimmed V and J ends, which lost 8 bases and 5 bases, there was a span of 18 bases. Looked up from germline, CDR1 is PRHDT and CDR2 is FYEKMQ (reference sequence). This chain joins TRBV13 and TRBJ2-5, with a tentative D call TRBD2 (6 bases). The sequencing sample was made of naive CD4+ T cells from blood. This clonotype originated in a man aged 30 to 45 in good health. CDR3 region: CASRLGGAGETQYF. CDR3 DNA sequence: TGTGCCAGCCGCCTTGGAGGGGCGGGGGAGACCCAGTACTTC.